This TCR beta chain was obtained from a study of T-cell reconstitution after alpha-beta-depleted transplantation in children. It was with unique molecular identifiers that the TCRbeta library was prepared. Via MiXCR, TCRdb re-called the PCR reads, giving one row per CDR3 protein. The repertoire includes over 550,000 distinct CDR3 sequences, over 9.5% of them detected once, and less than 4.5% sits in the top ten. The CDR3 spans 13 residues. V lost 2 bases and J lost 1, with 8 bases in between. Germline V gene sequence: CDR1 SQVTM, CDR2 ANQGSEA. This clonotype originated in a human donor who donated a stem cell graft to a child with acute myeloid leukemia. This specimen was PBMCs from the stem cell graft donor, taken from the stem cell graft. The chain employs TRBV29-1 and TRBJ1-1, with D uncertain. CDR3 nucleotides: TGCAGCGTTGAAACCTATGCGAACACTGAAGCTTTCTTT. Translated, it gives CSVETYANTEAFF.